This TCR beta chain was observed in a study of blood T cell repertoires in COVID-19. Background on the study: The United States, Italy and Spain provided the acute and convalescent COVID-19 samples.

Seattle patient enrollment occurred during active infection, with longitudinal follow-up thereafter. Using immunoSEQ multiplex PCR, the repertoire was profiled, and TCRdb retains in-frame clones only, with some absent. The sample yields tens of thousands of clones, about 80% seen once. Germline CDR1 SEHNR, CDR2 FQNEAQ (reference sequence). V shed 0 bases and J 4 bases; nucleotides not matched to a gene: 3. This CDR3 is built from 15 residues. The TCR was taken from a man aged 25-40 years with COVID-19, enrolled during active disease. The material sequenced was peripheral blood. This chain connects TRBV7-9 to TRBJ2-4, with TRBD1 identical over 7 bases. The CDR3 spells CASSLAGTEKNIQYF. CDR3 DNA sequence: TGTGCCAGCAGCTTAGCCGGGACAGAGAAAAACATTCAGTACTTC.